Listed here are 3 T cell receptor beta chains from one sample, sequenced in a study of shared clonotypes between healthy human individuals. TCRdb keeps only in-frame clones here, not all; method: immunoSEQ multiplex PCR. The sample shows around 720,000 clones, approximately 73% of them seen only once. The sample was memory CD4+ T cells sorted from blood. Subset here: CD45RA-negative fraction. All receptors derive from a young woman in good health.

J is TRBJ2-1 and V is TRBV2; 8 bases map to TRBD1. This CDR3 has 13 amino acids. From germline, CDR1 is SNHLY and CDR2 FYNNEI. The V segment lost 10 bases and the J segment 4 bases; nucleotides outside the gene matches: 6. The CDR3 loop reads CATYRGTYNEQFF. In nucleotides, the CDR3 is TGTGCCACCTACAGGGGGACTTACAATGAGCAGTTCTTC.

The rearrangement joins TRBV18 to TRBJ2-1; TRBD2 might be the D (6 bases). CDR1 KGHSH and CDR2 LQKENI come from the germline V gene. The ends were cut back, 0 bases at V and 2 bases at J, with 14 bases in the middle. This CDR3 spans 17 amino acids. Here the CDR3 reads CASSPPLLGLPYNEQFF. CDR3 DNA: TGTGCCAGCTCACCACCGCTTTTAGGACTACCCTACAATGAGCAGTTCTTC.

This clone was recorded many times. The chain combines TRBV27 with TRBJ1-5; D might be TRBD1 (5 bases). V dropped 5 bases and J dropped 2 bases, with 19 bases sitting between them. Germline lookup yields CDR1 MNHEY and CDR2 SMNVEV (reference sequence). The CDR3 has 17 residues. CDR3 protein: CASSPLGGGWGNQPQHF. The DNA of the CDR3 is TGTGCCAGCAGTCCCCTTGGCGGGGGATGGGGCAATCAGCCCCAGCATTTT.